The clone carrying this TCR beta chain has only a few counts. The sample comes from a study of T-cell memory formation after mild COVID-19. In the study overall: TCR clusters were largely donor specific.

CDR3 length equals 19 residues. The trim removed 2 bases at V and 0 bases at J, leaving 12 bases unmatched. Germline CDR1 DFQATT, CDR2 SNEGSKA (reference sequence). TCRdb analysed the 5' RACE reads with MiXCR anew, one entry per CDR3 protein. The sample records approximately 560,000 distinct CDR3 sequences, around a sixth being singletons. This receptor was identified in an adult woman who had mild COVID-19 (a few samples of this study predate the infection). Cell type and time point are not known. The genes are TRBV20-1 and TRBJ2-3; 12 nucleotides align to TRBD2. The sequencing input was PBMCs or a T cell subset sorted from them (not recorded which). CDR3 residues: CSARTLGLAGSGSTDTQYF. The CDR3 nucleotides read TGCAGTGCTAGAACACTCGGACTAGCGGGATCAGGAAGCACAGATACGCAGTATTTT.